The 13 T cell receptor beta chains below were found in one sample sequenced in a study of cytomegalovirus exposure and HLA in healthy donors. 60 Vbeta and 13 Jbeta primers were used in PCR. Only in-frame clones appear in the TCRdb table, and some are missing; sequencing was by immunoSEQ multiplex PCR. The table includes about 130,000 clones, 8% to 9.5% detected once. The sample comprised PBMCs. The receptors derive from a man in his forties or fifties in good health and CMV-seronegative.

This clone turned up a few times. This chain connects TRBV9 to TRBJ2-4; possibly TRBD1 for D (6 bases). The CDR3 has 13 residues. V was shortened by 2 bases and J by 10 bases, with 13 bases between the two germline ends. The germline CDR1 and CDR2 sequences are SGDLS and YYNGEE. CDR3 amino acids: CASSVGQQGIQYF. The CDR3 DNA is TGTGCCAGCAGCGTCGGCCAACAGGGTATTCAGTACTTC. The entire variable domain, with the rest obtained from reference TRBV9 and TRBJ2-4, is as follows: DSGVTQTPKHLITATGQRVTLRCSPRSGDLSVYWYQQSLDQGLQFLIQYYNGEERAKGNILERFSAQQFPDLHSELNLSSLELGDSALYFCASSVGQQGIQYFGAGTRLSVL.

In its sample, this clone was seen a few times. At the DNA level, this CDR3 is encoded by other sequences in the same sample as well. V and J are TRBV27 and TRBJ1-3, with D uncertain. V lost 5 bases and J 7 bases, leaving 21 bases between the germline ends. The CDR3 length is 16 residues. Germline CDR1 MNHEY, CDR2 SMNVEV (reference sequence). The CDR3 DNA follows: TGTGCCAGCAGTCCCGGGGAGGGCTCACCTTGGAACACCATATATTTT. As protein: CASSPGEGSPWNTIYF.

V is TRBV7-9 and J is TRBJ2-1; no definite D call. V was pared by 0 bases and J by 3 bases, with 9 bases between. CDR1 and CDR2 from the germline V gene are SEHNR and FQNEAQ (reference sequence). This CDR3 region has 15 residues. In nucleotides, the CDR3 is TGTGCCAGCAGCTTAGCCGATCCAGGCTACAATGAGCAGTTCTTC. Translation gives CASSLADPGYNEQFF.

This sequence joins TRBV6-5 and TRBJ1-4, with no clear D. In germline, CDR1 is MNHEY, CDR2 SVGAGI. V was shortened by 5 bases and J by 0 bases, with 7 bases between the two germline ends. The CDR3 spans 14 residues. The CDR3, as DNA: TGTGCCAGCAGTACAAGATCAACTAATGAAAAACTGTTTTTT. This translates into CASSTRSTNEKLFF.

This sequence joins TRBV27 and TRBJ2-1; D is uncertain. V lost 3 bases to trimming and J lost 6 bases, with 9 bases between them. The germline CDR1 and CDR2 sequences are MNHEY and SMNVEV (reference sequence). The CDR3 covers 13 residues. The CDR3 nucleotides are TGTGCCAGCAGTTTTGACCCGGGCAATGAGCAGTTCTTC. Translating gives CASSFDPGNEQFF.

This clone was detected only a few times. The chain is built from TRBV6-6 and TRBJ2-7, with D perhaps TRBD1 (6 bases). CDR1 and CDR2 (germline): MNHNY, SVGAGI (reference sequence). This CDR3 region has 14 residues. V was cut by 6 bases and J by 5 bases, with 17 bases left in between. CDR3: CASSPPQGINEQYF. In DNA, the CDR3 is TGTGCCAGCAGCCCCCCCCAGGGGATCAACGAGCAGTACTTC.

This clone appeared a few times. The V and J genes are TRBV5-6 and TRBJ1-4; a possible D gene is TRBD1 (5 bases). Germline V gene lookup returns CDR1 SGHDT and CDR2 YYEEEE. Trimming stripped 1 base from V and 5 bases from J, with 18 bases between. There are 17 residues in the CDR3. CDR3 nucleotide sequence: TGTGCCAGCAGCTTGCTGGCAGGGATTGGGGTAAATGAAAAACTGTTTTTT. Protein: CASSLLAGIGVNEKLFF.

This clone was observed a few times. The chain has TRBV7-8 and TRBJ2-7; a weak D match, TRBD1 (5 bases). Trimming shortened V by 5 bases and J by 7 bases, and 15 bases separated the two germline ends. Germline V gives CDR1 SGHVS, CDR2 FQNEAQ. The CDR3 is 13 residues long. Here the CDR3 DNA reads TGTGCCAGCAGCATTGACAGCTCTTGGGAGCAGTACTTC. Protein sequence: CASSIDSSWEQYF.

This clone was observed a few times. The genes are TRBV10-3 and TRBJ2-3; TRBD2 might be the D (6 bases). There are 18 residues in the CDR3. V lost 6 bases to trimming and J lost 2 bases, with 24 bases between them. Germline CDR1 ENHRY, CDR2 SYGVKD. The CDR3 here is CAISLALSSVRFTDTQYF. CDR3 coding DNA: TGTGCCATCAGCTTGGCCCTTTCTAGCGTACGATTCACAGATACGCAGTATTTT.

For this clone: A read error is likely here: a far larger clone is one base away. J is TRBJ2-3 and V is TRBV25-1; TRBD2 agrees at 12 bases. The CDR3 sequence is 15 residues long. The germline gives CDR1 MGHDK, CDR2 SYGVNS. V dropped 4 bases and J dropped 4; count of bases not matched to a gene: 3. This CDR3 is CASSASSGGADTQYF. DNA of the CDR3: TGTGCCAGCAGTGCCTCTAGCGGGGGGGCAGATACGCAGTATTTT.

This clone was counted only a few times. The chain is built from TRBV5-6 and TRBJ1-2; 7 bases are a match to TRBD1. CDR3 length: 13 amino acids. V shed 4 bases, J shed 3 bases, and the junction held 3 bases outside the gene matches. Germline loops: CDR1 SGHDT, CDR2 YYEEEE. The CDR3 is CASSPDRYYGYTF. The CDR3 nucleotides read TGTGCCAGCAGCCCGGACAGGTACTATGGCTACACCTTC.

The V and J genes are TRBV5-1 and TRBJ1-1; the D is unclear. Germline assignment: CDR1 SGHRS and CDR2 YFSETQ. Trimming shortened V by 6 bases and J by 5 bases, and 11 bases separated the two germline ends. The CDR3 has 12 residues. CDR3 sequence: CASMAGGTEAFF. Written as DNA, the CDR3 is TGCGCCAGCATGGCGGGAGGAACTGAAGCTTTCTTT.

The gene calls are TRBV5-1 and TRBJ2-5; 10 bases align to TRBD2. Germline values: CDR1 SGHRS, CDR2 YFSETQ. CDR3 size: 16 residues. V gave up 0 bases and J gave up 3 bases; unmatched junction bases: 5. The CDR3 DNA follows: TGCGCCAGCAGCTTGGAACTAGCGGGGCTCAAAGAGACCCAGTACTTC. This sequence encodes CASSLELAGLKETQYF.